This is a list of T cell receptor beta chains from one sample in a study of T-cell memory formation after mild COVID-19. MiXCR was run by TCRdb on the 5' RACE reads, yielding one entry per CDR3 protein. The sample has 530,000 or so distinct CDR3 sequences, 17% seen once. The sample consisted of PBMCs or a T cell subset sorted from them (not recorded which). The receptor set was obtained from an adult woman who had mild COVID-19 (a few samples of this study predate the infection). Cell type and time point are not known. Both conserved end residues are part of each CDR3. A D gene is named only where the DNA matches it firmly. Only some rows state a clone size, as once, few, many or a class for expanded clones.

abundance,d_gene,j_gene,v_gene,CDR3aa
.,.,TRBJ1-6,TRBV29-1,CSVIQGIGGPLHF
.,.,TRBJ1-6,TRBV3-1,CASSQGGGEVLSPLHF
many,TRBD1,TRBJ2-3,TRBV5-1,CASSSGTGGSDTQYF
.,.,TRBJ2-4,TRBV3-1,CASRGGTGAKNIQYF
once,TRBD2,TRBJ2-7,TRBV12-3/TRBV12-4,CASSSLAVSYEQYF
many,.,TRBJ2-7,TRBV7-9,CASSLARGEQYF
.,.,TRBJ2-1,TRBV5-1,CASTRGAGDYNEQFF
few,TRBD1,TRBJ2-7,TRBV4-3,CASSQEGQGIYEQYF
.,.,TRBJ2-1,TRBV27,CASSSGAGHYNEQFF
many,.,TRBJ2-3,TRBV7-2,CASSLGRATDTQYF
.,.,TRBJ1-1,TRBV20-1,CSARDDLGLGQGPEAFF
few,.,TRBJ2-1,TRBV7-9,CASSLVVVKVEQFF
few,TRBD1,TRBJ2-5,TRBV5-4,CASSLGDRGAQETQYF
.,TRBD2,TRBJ2-3,TRBV5-4,CASSAWTSGITDTQYF
.,TRBD2,TRBJ2-2,TRBV4-2,CASSQDGLEVSGELFF
once,.,TRBJ1-2,TRBV5-1,CANSGSDSGTNYGYTF
few,.,TRBJ1-4,TRBV7-9,CASSPRGDRELFF
.,TRBD2,TRBJ2-4,TRBV7-9,CASSLTGRSAKNIQYF
.,.,TRBJ1-6,TRBV15,CATSRVAGDNSPLNF
few,.,TRBJ1-5,TRBV10-3,CAISDSTNQPQHF
few,.,TRBJ2-2,TRBV11-3,CASSLAGPNTGELFF
.,.,TRBJ1-5,TRBV30,CAWTTDLNQPQHF
.,.,TRBJ2-7,TRBV7-9,CASSLAGAHRQYF
few,.,TRBJ1-4,TRBV7-6,CASSSRGRAREKLFF
.,TRBD2,TRBJ2-5,TRBV5-1,CASSRLSSGGEETQYF
few,.,TRBJ2-3,TRBV20-1,CSAARLEPDTQYF
.,TRBD1,TRBJ1-2,TRBV7-2,CASSLQSGTGGRGYTF
few,.,TRBJ2-3,TRBV20-1,CSARRGTGDTQYF
.,.,TRBJ1-1,TRBV7-8,CASSLAQRGGTEAFF
few,.,TRBJ1-1,TRBV20-1,CSARGIGRGDTEAFF
.,TRBD1,TRBJ2-1,TRBV29-1,CSVVGQGGDEQFF
.,.,TRBJ2-7,TRBV20-1,CSASPSVAYYEQYF
few,.,TRBJ2-7,TRBV3-1,CASSLTSAAGVPKYF
many,TRBD1,TRBJ1-2,TRBV6-5,CASRLKTGLSGYTF
.,TRBD2,TRBJ2-7,TRBV7-8,CASSGGLAGGSYEQYF
few,TRBD1,TRBJ2-5,TRBV12-3/TRBV12-4,CASSPSVRGREKTQYF
.,.,TRBJ2-3,TRBV13,CASRFSGASTDTQYF
few,.,TRBJ2-1,TRBV9,CASSLAHYNEQFF